The 18 T cell receptor beta chains below all came from one sample that was sequenced in a study of blood T cell repertoires in COVID-19. The protocol was immunoSEQ multiplex PCR, while the TCRdb copy is restricted to in-frame clones and leaves out a portion. The table includes approximately 180,000 clones, more than 70% detected once. The sequenced sample consisted of peripheral blood. These receptors were obtained from a man aged 35 to 55 with active or convalescent COVID-19.

The V call is TRBV29-1, the J call TRBJ1-1; unclear D gene. Germline V gives CDR1 SQVTM, CDR2 ANQGSEA. The V end was cut by 4 bases, the J end by 4 bases, with 16 bases between. The CDR3 covers 14 residues. In nucleotides, the CDR3 is TGCAGCGTTGTAGACGAGGGCGCGGGCACTGAAGCTTTCTTT. It encodes CSVVDEGAGTEAFF.

This clone was seen once. V and J are TRBV27 and TRBJ2-7; 8 bases are a match to TRBD2. Per the germline V gene, CDR1 is MNHEY and CDR2 is SMNVEV (reference sequence). J gave up 3 bases and V 2 bases, and 9 bases lay outside the gene matches. The CDR3 loop spans 16 amino acids. DNA of the CDR3: TGTGCCAGCAGTTTAAAGCCCGGGGGGGGTCTCTACGAGCAGTACTTC. Amino acid sequence: CASSLKPGGGLYEQYF.

The V call is TRBV6-4, the J call TRBJ1-5; D remains ambiguous. Trimming left V 4 bases short and J 0 bases short, with 7 bases between. There are 14 residues in the CDR3. Germline V lookup: CDR1 MRHNA, CDR2 SNTAGT. CDR3 loop: CASSGGLSNQPQHF. The DNA for the CDR3 is TGTGCCAGCAGTGGTGGCCTTAGCAATCAGCCCCAGCATTTT.

The chain combines TRBV5-4 with TRBJ1-1; 10 nucleotides agree with TRBD1. The length of the CDR3 is 15 residues. CDR1 and CDR2 (germline): SGHNT, YYREEE (reference sequence). The V gene end was trimmed by 6 bases and the J gene end by 1 base; junction bases not matched to a gene: 6. This CDR3 is CASKRQGATNTEAFF. CDR3 bases: TGTGCCAGCAAAAGACAGGGGGCGACGAACACTGAAGCTTTCTTT.

This chain uses TRBV28 with TRBJ1-5; 8 bases are a match to TRBD1. This CDR3 comprises 13 residues. The V gene end was trimmed by 7 bases and the J gene end by 6 bases; junction bases not matched to a gene: 5. CDR1 is MDHEN, CDR2 SYDVKM, per germline. CDR3 amino acids: CASIPGGGQPQHF. CDR3 nucleotide sequence: TGTGCCAGCATCCCAGGGGGCGGTCAGCCCCAGCATTTT.

The rearrangement joins TRBV19 to TRBJ2-2; 7 nucleotides align to TRBD2. Germline V lookup: CDR1 LNHDA, CDR2 SQIVND (reference sequence). The CDR3 has 19 residues. V lost 5 bases to trimming and J lost 0 bases; unmatched junction nucleotides: 15. The DNA of the CDR3 is TGTGCCAGTAGTCCCAAGCGGGGTAATACCTTCGCGAACACCGGGGAGCTGTTTTTT. Translating it yields CASSPKRGNTFANTGELFF.

The rearrangement joins TRBV6-5 to TRBJ2-2; D possibly corresponds to TRBD2 (5 bases). CDR1 MNHEY and CDR2 SVGAGI come from the germline V gene. The CDR3 has 13 amino acids. Trimming left V 6 bases short and J 5 bases short, with 10 bases between. This CDR3 reads CASSSSGTGELFF. The CDR3 DNA is TGTGCCAGCAGCAGCTCGGGGACCGGGGAGCTGTTTTTT.

Points on this clone: A read error may account for a junction end that differs from germline. V usage is TRBV18 and J usage is TRBJ1-1; no firm D call. The germline CDR1 and CDR2 sequences are KGHSH and LQKENI. This CDR3 contains 16 residues. The CDR3 reads CASSPTREPMNSEAFF. DNA for the CDR3: TGTGCCAGCTCACCAACGAGGGAACCCATGAACTCTGAAGCTTTCTTT.

V is TRBV29-1 and J is TRBJ2-3; 11 bases line up with TRBD2. CDR3 length equals 14 residues. Per germline, CDR1 SQVTM and CDR2 ANQGSEA. The J segment lost 12 bases and the V segment lost 7 bases, leaving 15 bases of the junction unmatched. CDR3 bases: TGCAGCGCAGCGACTAGCGGGGACCTAGATATCCAGTATTTT. This encodes CSAATSGDLDIQYF.

The rearrangement joins TRBV27 to TRBJ1-3; 8 positions match TRBD1. V was clipped by 8 bases and J by 4 bases; unmatched bases: 4. The CDR3 totals 13 residues. From germline, CDR1 is MNHEY and CDR2 SMNVEV (reference sequence). The CDR3 reads CASCQGAGNTIYF. The CDR3 coding sequence is TGTGCCAGCTGCCAGGGGGCAGGAAACACCATATATTTT.

In its sample, this clone was seen a few times. The chain has TRBV2 and TRBJ1-4, with D unclear. Trimming cost V 4 bases and J 7 bases, with 13 bases left between them. Germline V gene lookup returns CDR1 SNHLY and CDR2 FYNNEI. This CDR3 has 14 amino acids. The CDR3, as DNA: TGTGCCAGCAGTGTCCAGTTTGCTGTTGAAAAACTGTTTTTT. Amino acid sequence: CASSVQFAVEKLFF.

This clone was detected only once. The CDR3 reads CASSEQGPYGYTF. CDR3 DNA: TGTGCCAGCAGCGAACAGGGTCCCTATGGCTACACCTTC. The chain has TRBV2 and TRBJ1-2, with D perhaps TRBD1 (6 bases). The CDR3 length is 13 residues. V lost 6 bases and J 4 bases, leaving 12 bases between the germline ends. Germline CDR1 and CDR2: SNHLY and FYNNEI.

The J gene is TRBJ2-1, the V gene TRBV7-9; 8 bases align to TRBD2. Germline CDR1 reads SEHNR; CDR2 reads FQNEAQ (reference sequence). V lost 5 bases to trimming and J lost 2 bases; unmatched junction nucleotides: 8. There are 16 residues in the CDR3. In DNA form, the CDR3 reads TGTGCCAGCAGCCTAATAGAGACTAGCGCCTACAATGAGCAGTTCTTC. Its protein product is CASSLIETSAYNEQFF.

This clone has a count of ten or more. V usage is TRBV18 and J usage is TRBJ1-4; TRBD1 matches at 7 bases. V trimming: 8 bases; J trimming: 4 bases; junction bases outside the gene matches: 13. The CDR3 length is 16 residues. CDR1 is KGHSH and CDR2 is LQKENI in the germline V gene. The CDR3 DNA is TGTGCCAGCAGTCAGTACCAGGGGGAAGATAATGAAAAACTGTTTTTT. Encoded protein: CASSQYQGEDNEKLFF.

V usage is TRBV3-1 (or the pseudogene TRBV3-2) and J usage is TRBJ2-4; 9 nucleotides line up with TRBD2. The V segment lost 2 bases and the J segment 6 bases; nucleotides outside the gene matches: 2. Germline V CDR1 and CDR2: LGHDT, YNNKEL (reference sequence). The CDR3 consists of 14 residues. The CDR3 bases are TGTGCCAGCAGCCAAACACTAGCGGGAAACATTCAGTACTTC. This codes for CASSQTLAGNIQYF.

The chain couples TRBV4-1 to TRBJ2-2, with no clear D. The CDR3 contains 16 residues. V lost 0 bases, J lost 1 base, and 9 bases lay in between. Per germline, CDR1 MGHRA and CDR2 YSYEKL. CDR3 sequence reads: CASSQEPPVNTGELFF. The DNA of the CDR3 is TGCGCCAGCAGCCAAGAACCCCCGGTGAACACCGGGGAGCTGTTTTTT.

This chain connects TRBV28 to TRBJ1-2; 9 positions agree with TRBD1. V shed 6 bases, J shed 7 bases, and the junction held 6 bases outside the gene matches. Germline CDR1 is MDHEN and CDR2 is SYDVKM. CDR3 length: 13 residues. In DNA form, the CDR3 reads TGTGCCAGCAGCCGCGGGACAGGGTTTGGCTACACCTTC. As protein: CASSRGTGFGYTF.

The CDR3 spells CASSHLADNEQFF. DNA for the CDR3: TGTGCCAGCAGCCATCTAGCGGACAATGAGCAGTTCTTC. The V call is TRBV3-1 (or the pseudogene TRBV3-2), the J call TRBJ2-1; 7 bases are shared with TRBD2. The germline V gene encodes CDR1 LGHDT and CDR2 YNNKEL (reference sequence). This CDR3 contains 13 residues. Trimming took 3 bases from V and 5 from J; bases not matched to a gene: 1.